This entry concerns a single T cell receptor (beta chain). What it binds is not known. The sample originates from a study of T cell responses to AZD1222 COVID-19 vaccine. General study results and limits: At baseline, just a handful of AZD1222 recipients tested seropositive. Most donors were white British and more were female, and clonal diversity was possibly underestimated.

Only in-frame clones appear in the TCRdb table, and some are missing; sequencing was by immunoSEQ multiplex PCR. The sample has about 140,000 clones, approximately 90% seen once. The CDR3 consists of 14 residues. V was trimmed by 4 bases and J by 2 bases, leaving 13 bases between them. The germline gives CDR1 SGHKS, CDR2 YYEKEE (reference sequence). The chain uses TRBV5-5 and TRBJ2-7; D assignment may be TRBD1 or TRBD2 (5 bases each). This TCR was recovered from an adult who received the AZD1222 COVID-19 vaccine. Sequenced material: peripheral blood, taken 28 days after the second AZD1222 dose. The CDR3 loop is CASSPGTVTYEQYF. The CDR3 bases are TGTGCCAGCAGCCCCGGGACGGTGACCTACGAGCAGTACTTC.